The present T cell receptor beta chain was sequenced within a study of regulatory T cells in long-lasting Graves disease. The sample's time point: newly diagnosed GD, antithyroid drugs for less than 3 months. PBMC RNA was the source of the TCR library. In its sample, this clonotype was seen many times. Libraries of TCR beta came from iRepertoire HTBI primers plus Arm-PCR of CDR3 regions. TCRdb reprocessed the multiplex PCR reads via MiXCR and lists one record per CDR3 protein. The sample carries hundreds of thousands of distinct CDR3 sequences, roughly 16% recorded once. These sequences were also reported in another study, on T cells in Graves' hyperthyroidism and ophthalmopathy. That report notes: The study left out patients who had uncontrolled infection, other autoimmune disease, pregnancy or lactation. First-round RT-PCR targeting the TCR CDR3 was performed with the HTBI primer set. Ophthalmopathy onset followed model prediction by a median about 6.9 months.

The sequence was obtained from a woman aged 25 to 39 with Graves disease. This sample comprised peripheral blood mononuclear cells (PBMCs), obtained at new diagnosis, from a patient treated with antithyroid drugs.

CDR3 region: CASSLTTGANSPLHF. The CDR3 DNA reads TGTGCCAGCAGCTTAACTACAGGGGCCAATTCACCCCTCCACTTT. This chain uses TRBV27 with TRBJ1-6; 7 bases line up with TRBD1. Germline-derived CDR1 and CDR2 are MNHEY and SMNVEV (reference sequence). The CDR3 is 15 amino acids. V lost 6 bases to trimming and J lost 7 bases; unmatched junction nucleotides: 9.